This T cell receptor beta chain appears in the sequencing data of a study of PD-1 blockade in classical Hodgkin lymphoma. Study results and caveats: The diversity seen at baseline in complete responders resembled that of newly diagnosed patients. Patients starting nivolumab under 1 year after ASCT were excluded. Unlike CD8+ TCR diversity, which did not rise significantly by C4D1, CD4+ TCR diversity did.

Sequencing was performed with immunoSEQ multiplex PCR; in TCRdb, only in-frame clones are kept and a portion is missing. The table includes about 14,000 clones, about 80% detected once. This clone came up once. Its antigen remains unknown. Each of the patients experienced relapse following autologous stem cell transplantation, and their brentuximab vedotin exposure differed. Patients reached a best response of complete response, partial response or progressive disease. The CDR3 length is 13 residues. V was shortened by 3 bases and J by 3 bases, with 11 bases between the two germline ends. The germline V gene has CDR1 GTSNPN and CDR2 SVGIG (reference sequence).

The chain links TRBV30 to TRBJ1-1, with unresolved D. The sequenced sample was peripheral blood mononuclear cells (PBMCs), obtained at baseline. The sequence derives from a human donor with classical Hodgkin lymphoma. The CDR3 protein is CAWSLQRHTEAFF. The CDR3 DNA reads as TGTGCCTGGAGCCTTCAACGCCACACTGAAGCTTTCTTT.